The 9 T cell receptor beta chains listed next were all sequenced from one sample in a study of blood T cells in healthy people across ages. Using a J-beta primer mix together with a sample-barcoded 5' primer, a second PCR was run for roughly 7 to 11 cycles. From the 5' RACE reads, TCRdb called clonotypes with MiXCR, one entry per CDR3 protein. This sample yields approximately 780,000 distinct CDR3 sequences, of which around a quarter are seen a single time; around 3% belongs to the top ten. The sample was also reused in another study, on T cells of mothers and their children.

Sequencing used blood. Receptors originate from a boy aged 5-17 years in good health.

The CDR3 bases are TGTGCCAGCAGCTTCGCCCCTGGGTTAGCGGGGATAGGGAATGAGCAGTTCTTC. This encodes CASSFAPGLAGIGNEQFF. The chain uses TRBV7-3 and TRBJ2-5; 8 bases fit TRBD2. Near its end, the DNA agrees better with TRBJ2-1, so the J call may be wrong. CDR1 and CDR2 (germline): SGHTA, FQGTGA. The CDR3 spans 18 residues.

V is TRBV5-5 and J is TRBJ2-7; a weak D match, TRBD1 (5 bases). The V gene's germline CDR1 is SGHKS and CDR2 YYEKEE (reference sequence). This CDR3 is built from 15 residues. V was clipped by 2 bases and J by 3 bases, with 15 bases between them. The CDR3 nucleotides are TGTGCCAGCAGCTTCTCAGGGCAGAGTGACTACGAGCAGTACTTC. Translating it yields CASSFSGQSDYEQYF.

V is TRBV27 and J is TRBJ1-2; D is possibly TRBD1 (5 bases). V was cut by 4 bases and J by 4 bases, with 16 bases left in between. The CDR3 totals 15 residues. Germline V gives CDR1 MNHEY, CDR2 SMNVEV (reference sequence). The CDR3 nucleotides are TGTGCCAGCAGTTCCAAGGACATCGACCGCTATGGCTACACCTTC. Translation: CASSSKDIDRYGYTF.

This clonotype has just a few counts. J is TRBJ2-4 and V is TRBV11-2; 7 nucleotides agree with TRBD2. The length of the CDR3 is 13 residues. Trimming at V came to 3 bases and at J to 4 bases, leaving 0 bases not matched to a gene. Germline CDR1 reads SGHAT; CDR2 reads FQNNGV. Here the CDR3 reads CASSFGRKNIQYF. Here the CDR3 DNA reads TGTGCCAGCAGCTTCGGGAGGAAAAACATTCAGTACTTC.

The V call is TRBV29-1, the J call TRBJ2-5; D uncertain. The J call could be wrong; TRBJ2-7 is a better fit for the DNA end. This CDR3 spans 14 amino acids. The germline V gene has CDR1 SQVTM and CDR2 ANQGSEA. The CDR3: CSVVVGSRAYEQYF. In DNA, the CDR3 is TGCAGCGTTGTGGTCGGCTCTCGCGCCTACGAGCAGTACTTC.

This clonotype has more than one count but fewer than ten. The V call is TRBV27, the J call TRBJ1-1; 9 positions agree with TRBD1. Germline lookup yields CDR1 MNHEY and CDR2 SMNVEV (reference sequence). The V gene end was trimmed by 4 bases and the J gene end by 3 bases; junction bases not matched to a gene: 6. The CDR3 spans 15 residues. The CDR3, as DNA: TGTGCCAGCAGTTCGGGACAGGGTGGGGACACTGAAGCTTTCTTT. It specifies CASSSGQGGDTEAFF.

This clonotype was recorded a few times. The V and J genes are TRBV4-1 and TRBJ1-4, with D hard to call. The germline gives CDR1 MGHRA, CDR2 YSYEKL. The CDR3 contains 11 residues. Trimming stripped 8 bases from V and 7 bases from J, with 8 bases between. This CDR3 is CASGRGEKLFF. The CDR3 nucleotides are TGCGCCAGCGGCAGAGGTGAAAAACTGTTTTTT.

This clonotype has just a few counts. This chain uses TRBV6-5 with TRBJ1-2, with D perhaps TRBD1 (5 bases). The CDR3 has 14 residues. CDR1 MNHEY and CDR2 SVGAGI come from the germline V gene. Trimming removed 6 bases at V and 9 bases at J, with 20 bases between. CDR3 coding DNA: TGTGCCAGCAGGCCCCCGACAGATCCTCTTAGCTACACCTTC. Amino acid sequence: CASRPPTDPLSYTF.

CDR3 region: CASSQGPDSYNEQFF. The CDR3 DNA sequence: TGCGCCAGCAGCCAAGGGCCTGATTCCTACAATGAGCAGTTCTTC. V gene TRBV4-3 combines with J gene TRBJ2-1; no clear D. The CDR3 is made up of 15 amino acids. Trimming removed 1 base from V and 1 base from J, with 8 bases in between. Germline CDR1 LGHNA, CDR2 YSLEER.